The table lists the clone carrying this TCR beta chain with a count of one. This CDR3 is built from 12 residues. Germline CDR1 is SGHTA and CDR2 is FQGNSA. The V end lost 5 bases, the J end lost 10 bases, and 12 bases lay between the germline ends. Some clones are missing from TCRdb's copy, which holds only in-frame ones; the method was immunoSEQ multiplex PCR. The data hold 200,000 to 250,000 clones, with 82% observed a single time. This sample is part of a study of blood T cell repertoires in COVID-19. The clonotype was recovered from a woman in her sixties or seventies who had recovered from COVID-19. Sequencing was performed on PBMCs or T cells enriched from blood (not recorded which). The rearrangement joins TRBV7-2 to TRBJ2-1; D gene unclear. For the CDR3, the DNA is TGTGCCAGCAGCCTCGTTCAGGCCGAGCAGTTCTTC. Protein: CASSLVQAEQFF.